A single sample gave rise to the 16 T cell receptor beta chains below, sequenced in a study of graft-versus-host responses after intestinal transplantation. Their recognized antigens are unknown. Generated by immunoSEQ multiplex PCR, the TCRdb table keeps only in-frame clones and is missing some. The table has 84,000 or so clones, roughly 90% seen once. Sample: unstimulated CD4+ T cells sorted from spleen or lymph node cells, taken before intestinal transplant. The source of these receptors is a human donor who received an intestinal transplant.

This rearrangement joins TRBV28 to TRBJ2-5; 9 nucleotides align to TRBD1. The V gene end was trimmed by 2 bases and the J gene end by 6 bases; junction bases not matched to a gene: 10. The CDR3 covers 16 residues. CDR1 is MDHEN, CDR2 SYDVKM, per germline. The CDR3 nucleotides read TGTGCCAGCAGTTTACACAGGGGGCGTCTTATGAAGACCCAGTACTTC. Its translation: CASSLHRGRLMKTQYF.

This chain connects TRBV27 to TRBJ2-7; 7 bases line up with TRBD1. This CDR3 contains 15 residues. Germline CDR1 and CDR2: MNHEY and SMNVEV (reference sequence). V trimming: 3 bases; J trimming: 2 bases; junction bases outside the gene matches: 7. CDR3 residues: CASSFRQGFTYEQYF. The CDR3 DNA follows: TGTGCCAGCAGTTTCCGACAGGGTTTCACCTACGAGCAGTACTTC.

The rearrangement links TRBV7-3 to TRBJ2-1; 12 positions match TRBD2. Germline trimming cut 5 bases from V and 6 bases from J; bases unmatched to any gene: 5. The CDR3 spans 15 residues. Looked up from germline, CDR1 is SGHTA and CDR2 is FQGTGA. The CDR3 DNA follows: TGTGCCAGCAGCCCAGGACTAGCGGGACCCAATGAGCAGTTCTTC. Translated: CASSPGLAGPNEQFF.

This clone was seen only once. The chain employs TRBV5-1 and TRBJ2-7; 11 nucleotides match TRBD2. J lost 3 bases, V lost 3 bases, and 11 bases had no gene match. Per the germline V gene, CDR1 is SGHRS and CDR2 is YFSETQ. There are 17 residues in the CDR3. CDR3 nucleotides: TGCGCCAGCAGCTCTCAAATACTAGCGGGAGATAGCTACGAGCAGTACTTC. It is translated as CASSSQILAGDSYEQYF. The entire variable domain, with the rest obtained from reference TRBV5-1 and TRBJ2-7, is as follows: KAGVTQTPRYLIKTRGQQVTLSCSPISGHRSVSWYQQTPGQGLQFLFEYFSETQRNKGNFPGRFSGRQFSNSRSEMNVSTLELGDSALYLCASSSQILAGDSYEQYFGPGTRLTVT.

The chain has TRBV25-1 and TRBJ2-5, with D perhaps given as TRBD1 or TRBD2 (7 bases each). The CDR3 is 16 amino acids. V lost 4 bases and J 4 bases, leaving 19 bases between the germline ends. Germline V gene data show CDR1 as MGHDK and CDR2 as SYGVNS. This chain's CDR3 is CASSASQGWEGETQYF. CDR3 in DNA: TGTGCCAGCAGTGCCTCACAGGGGTGGGAGGGAGAGACCCAGTACTTC.

This clone was counted a single time. This chain connects TRBV10-3 to TRBJ1-1; tentative D call: TRBD1 (6 bases). The CDR3 sequence is 15 residues long. V lost 4 bases to trimming and J lost 0 bases, with 12 bases between them. CDR1 is ENHRY and CDR2 is SYGVKD in the germline V gene. This chain's CDR3 is CAISGPQGMNTEAFF. The CDR3 DNA is TGTGCCATCAGTGGGCCACAGGGAATGAACACTGAAGCTTTCTTT.

The table lists this clone with a count of one. J is TRBJ2-5 and V is TRBV11-3; D might be TRBD1 or TRBD2, each matching 6 bases. The germline V and J ends were trimmed by 5 bases and 5 bases, with 12 bases remaining between them. Germline V gene lookup returns CDR1 SGHNT and CDR2 YENEEA. The CDR3 length is 13 residues. The CDR3: CASSLQGGETQYF. For the CDR3, the DNA is TGTGCCAGCAGCCTCCAAGGGGGGGAGACCCAGTACTTC. Looking up the rest from reference TRBV11-3 and TRBJ2-5 gives the full variable domain: EAGVVQSPRYKIIEKKQPVAFWCNPISGHNTLYWYLQNLGQGPELLIRYENEEAVDDSQLPKDRFSAERLKGVDSTLKIQPAELGDSAVYLCASSLQGGETQYFGPGTRLLVL.

V and J are TRBV28 and TRBJ1-5; the D is unclear. CDR1 is MDHEN, CDR2 SYDVKM, per germline. The V gene lost 5 bases and the J gene lost 0 bases, with 11 bases spanning the gap. This CDR3 contains 15 residues. In nucleotides, the CDR3 is TGTGCCAGCAGTGCGACGGATTATAGCAATCAGCCCCAGCATTTT. Protein product: CASSATDYSNQPQHF.

This chain's CDR3 is CASSLGGRAADTQYF. The CDR3 DNA follows: TGTGCCAGCAGCTTGGGCGGGAGGGCCGCAGATACGCAGTATTTT. This sequence joins TRBV5-4 and TRBJ2-3; 9 nucleotides agree with TRBD2. V shed 0 bases, J shed 4 bases, and the junction held 3 bases outside the gene matches. This CDR3 has 15 amino acids. The V gene's germline CDR1 is SGHNT and CDR2 YYREEE (reference sequence).

The J gene is TRBJ2-1, the V gene TRBV9, with 13 bases matching TRBD2. CDR3 length: 19 amino acids. After removal of 0 bases from V and 4 bases from J, the junction contained 10 bases not matched to a gene. Germline CDR1 SGDLS, CDR2 YYNGEE. The CDR3 DNA follows: TGTGCCAGCAGCGTAGAGGGACTAGCGGGAATCGGGGGGTACAATGAGCAGTTCTTC. Protein product: CASSVEGLAGIGGYNEQFF.

This chain joins TRBV15 and TRBJ2-7, with D tentatively TRBD1 (6 bases). The V end lost 0 bases, the J end lost 2 bases, and 17 bases lay between the germline ends. Germline V gene sequence: CDR1 LNHNV, CDR2 YYDKDF (reference sequence). CDR3 length: 17 residues. This CDR3 reads CATSRDSPQGTAYEQYF. The CDR3 region has the DNA TGTGCCACCAGCAGAGATTCCCCCCAGGGGACCGCCTACGAGCAGTACTTC.

This chain joins TRBV6-5 and TRBJ1-5, with D possibly matching TRBD1 (6 bases). V gave up 5 bases and J gave up 5 bases, with 13 bases separating them. The CDR3 loop spans 14 amino acids. Germline V gene data show CDR1 as MNHEY and CDR2 as SVGAGI. CDR3 nucleotide sequence: TGTGCCAGCAGTCTCAGGGGTTCGGATCAGCCCCAGCATTTT. Translated, it gives CASSLRGSDQPQHF.

This clone was picked up one time. The gene calls are TRBV28 and TRBJ1-5; possible D gene TRBD1, 5 bases. Germline loops: CDR1 MDHEN, CDR2 SYDVKM. CDR3 length: 12 residues. The V end was cut by 11 bases, the J end by 3 bases, with 11 bases between. The CDR3 loop reads CALAGVNQPQHF. The CDR3 coding sequence is TGTGCCCTCGCGGGGGTCAATCAGCCCCAGCATTTT.

CDR3 nucleotide sequence: TGTGCCAGCAGCTTCCCGCCTAGTGGGTCCTACGAGCAGTACTTC. Translated, it gives CASSFPPSGSYEQYF. The gene calls are TRBV11-1 and TRBJ2-7, with D uncertain. The CDR3 is made up of 15 amino acids. With 3 bases removed from V and 1 base from J, the gap between germline ends came to 13 bases. Germline V CDR1 and CDR2: SGHAT, FQDESV (reference sequence).

The chain carries TRBV29-1 and TRBJ2-7; TRBD2 agrees at 15 bases. V lost 7 bases and J lost 4; bases outside the gene matches: 5. The CDR3 is 14 amino acids. Germline V gene lookup returns CDR1 SQVTM and CDR2 ANQGSEA. Written as DNA, the CDR3 is TGCAGCGCAGCCGGACTAGCGGGAGGGTACGAGCAGTACTTC. Residues: CSAAGLAGGYEQYF.

This chain joins TRBV28 and TRBJ2-7; D might be TRBD1 or TRBD2, each matching 5 bases. Looked up from germline, CDR1 is MDHEN and CDR2 is SYDVKM. The CDR3 spans 15 residues. V was shortened by 4 bases and J by 2 bases, with 15 bases between the two germline ends. Here the CDR3 DNA reads TGTGCCAGCAGTTCTCCCCCGGGGACGGCCTACGAGCAGTACTTC. As protein: CASSSPPGTAYEQYF.